This T cell receptor beta chain was sequenced for a study of blood T cell repertoires in COVID-19. Clones were read by immunoSEQ multiplex PCR, and TCRdb kept only the in-frame ones, dropping some. Of 150,000 to 200,000 clones listed, roughly 86% are singletons. The CDR3 is made up of 15 amino acids. CDR1 is LNHDA and CDR2 is SQIVND in the germline V gene (reference sequence). V lost 2 bases to trimming and J lost 0 bases, with 8 bases between them. J is TRBJ1-5 and V is TRBV19; D gene uncertain. Sequencing used PBMCs or T cells enriched from blood (not recorded which). This TCR was recovered from a woman aged 40 to 50 in a cohort exposed to, infected with or recovered from COVID-19 (not recorded which). The CDR3 sequence: CASSIKHLSNQPQHF. The CDR3 DNA follows: TGTGCCAGTAGTATAAAACATCTTAGCAATCAGCCCCAGCATTTT.